These 10 T cell receptor beta chains came from one sample sequenced in a study of B cell selection in AIRE deficiency. TCRdb's copy holds only in-frame clones and misses some; the assay was immunoSEQ multiplex PCR. Of 11,000 to 15,000 clones in the sample, roughly 91% were seen once. Regulatory T cells were sorted as CD4+CD25hiCD127low/negative cells. Input material: Tregs sorted from PBMCs. The source is a human donor with AIRE deficiency.

This chain uses TRBV6-5 with TRBJ1-2; D call uncertain. Trimming pared 6 bases from V and 5 bases from J, leaving 13 bases between. CDR3 length: 13 residues. CDR1 MNHEY and CDR2 SVGAGI come from the germline V gene. The CDR3 DNA reads as TGTGCCAGCAGCCGAATACCGGGTTATGGCTACACCTTC. This gives the protein CASSRIPGYGYTF.

This chain joins TRBV2 and TRBJ2-3, with D maybe TRBD1 (6 bases). The germline V and J ends were trimmed by 11 bases and 0 bases, with 18 bases remaining between them. The CDR3 covers 15 residues. Per the germline V gene, CDR1 is SNHLY and CDR2 is FYNNEI. CDR3 bases: TGTGCCGACTCACTTACAGGGCGCAGCACAGATACGCAGTATTTT. Protein: CADSLTGRSTDTQYF.

V and J are TRBV29-1 and TRBJ2-3, with 7 positions matching TRBD1. CDR1 is SQVTM, CDR2 ANQGSEA, per germline. CDR3 length equals 15 residues. The trim removed 5 bases at V and 3 bases at J, leaving 11 bases unmatched. The DNA for the CDR3 is TGCAGCGTTATCGTCCCCGCACAGGGGACAGATACGCAGTATTTT. Residues: CSVIVPAQGTDTQYF.

The CDR3 DNA reads as TGTGCCAGCTCACCCACGAGGGTAGTAACGGAGACCCAGTACTTC. Encoded protein: CASSPTRVVTETQYF. The rearrangement joins TRBV18 to TRBJ2-5; TRBD2 might be the D (5 bases). V was cut by 3 bases and J by 5 bases, with 16 bases left in between. Germline-derived CDR1 and CDR2 are KGHSH and LQKENI. The CDR3 runs 15 residues.

This chain connects TRBV7-6 to TRBJ2-6; D ambiguous. The V gene's germline CDR1 is SGHVS and CDR2 FNYEAQ. V lost 2 bases and J 0 bases, leaving 8 bases between the germline ends. The length of the CDR3 is 16 residues. CDR3 in DNA: TGTGCCAGCAGCTTATTTGGATTCTCTGGGGCCAACGTCCTGACTTTC. It translates to CASSLFGFSGANVLTF.

The V gene is TRBV7-8, the J gene TRBJ1-4, with 7 bases fitting TRBD1. The V gene end was trimmed by 2 bases and the J gene end by 0 bases; junction bases not matched to a gene: 0. This CDR3 contains 15 residues. Germline V gene sequence: CDR1 SGHVS, CDR2 FQNEAQ. The CDR3 protein is CASSLQGATNEKLFF. CDR3 sequence (DNA): TGTGCCAGCAGCTTACAGGGGGCAACTAATGAAAAACTGTTTTTT.

V is TRBV5-1 and J is TRBJ2-7; the D is unclear. V was shortened by 3 bases and J by 0 bases, with 4 bases between the two germline ends. Germline lookup yields CDR1 SGHRS and CDR2 YFSETQ. This CDR3 has 12 amino acids. CDR3 DNA sequence: TGCGCCAGCAGCTGGAGCTCCTACGAGCAGTACTTC. Translating gives CASSWSSYEQYF.

The rearrangement joins TRBV6-6 to TRBJ1-2; D not certain. Germline V gene sequence: CDR1 MNHNY, CDR2 SVGAGI (reference sequence). The V gene lost 1 base and the J gene lost 10 bases, with 7 bases spanning the gap. The CDR3 consists of 11 residues. The CDR3 spells CASSYYQDYTF. CDR3 sequence (DNA): TGTGCCAGCAGTTACTATCAAGACTACACCTTC.

The chain carries TRBV10-3 and TRBJ2-1; D ambiguous. The V gene lost 3 bases and the J gene lost 6 bases, with 6 bases spanning the gap. Germline loops: CDR1 ENHRY, CDR2 SYGVKD. CDR3 size: 12 residues. Written as DNA, the CDR3 is TGTGCCATCAGTGACCCCTTCAATGAGCAGTTCTTC. Translation: CAISDPFNEQFF.

The chain employs TRBV19 and TRBJ1-2; D not certain. Germline CDR1 is LNHDA and CDR2 is SQIVND (reference sequence). V was clipped by 6 bases and J by 1 base, with 12 bases between them. The CDR3 totals 14 residues. The CDR3 is CASRMTRLNYGYTF. CDR3 coding DNA: TGTGCCAGTAGGATGACAAGACTTAACTATGGCTACACCTTC.